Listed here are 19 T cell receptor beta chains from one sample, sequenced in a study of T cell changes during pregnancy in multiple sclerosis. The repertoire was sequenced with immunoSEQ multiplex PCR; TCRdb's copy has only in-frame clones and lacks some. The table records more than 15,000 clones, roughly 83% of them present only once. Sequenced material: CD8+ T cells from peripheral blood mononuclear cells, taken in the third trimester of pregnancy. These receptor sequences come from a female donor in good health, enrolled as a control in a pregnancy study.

CDR3 sequence (DNA): TGTGCCAGCAGTCCGACCGGGACCGGGGAGCTGTTTTTT. Translation: CASSPTGTGELFF. The J gene is TRBJ2-2, the V gene TRBV27; D is ambiguous. Trimming took 5 bases from V and 5 from J, leaving 9 bases between them. This CDR3 is 13 amino acids long. CDR1 and CDR2 (germline): MNHEY, SMNVEV (reference sequence).

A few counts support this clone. CDR3 amino acids: CASQPTTGVQPQHF. The CDR3 coding sequence is TGTGCCAGCCAACCTACGACAGGGGTTCAGCCCCAGCATTTT. The chain employs TRBV27 and TRBJ1-5, with TRBD1 identical over 8 bases. V lost 8 bases, J lost 6 bases, and 9 bases stayed unmatched. The CDR3 has 14 residues. Germline V gene lookup returns CDR1 MNHEY and CDR2 SMNVEV (reference sequence).

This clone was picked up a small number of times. For the CDR3, the DNA is TGTGCCAGCAGCTTGGTTCCAGGGCCTGGCACTGAAGCTTTCTTT. Protein sequence: CASSLVPGPGTEAFF. This chain uses TRBV5-6 with TRBJ1-1, with D possibly being TRBD1 (5 bases). Trimming left V 0 bases short and J 4 bases short, with 13 bases between. Per germline, CDR1 SGHDT and CDR2 YYEEEE. This CDR3 region has 15 residues.

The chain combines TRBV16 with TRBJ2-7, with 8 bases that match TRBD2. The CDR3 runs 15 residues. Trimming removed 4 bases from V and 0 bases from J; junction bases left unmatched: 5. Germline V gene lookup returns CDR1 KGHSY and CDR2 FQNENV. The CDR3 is CASSLLAGSSYEQYF. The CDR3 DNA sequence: TGTGCCAGCAGCCTATTAGCGGGGAGCTCCTACGAGCAGTACTTC.

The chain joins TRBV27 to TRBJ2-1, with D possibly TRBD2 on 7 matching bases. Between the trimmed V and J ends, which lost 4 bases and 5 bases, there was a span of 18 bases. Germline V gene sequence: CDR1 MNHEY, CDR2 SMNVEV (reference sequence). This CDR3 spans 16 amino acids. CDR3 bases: TGTGCCAGCAGTTCGTCGTGGGGGCTAGCGGACAATGAGCAGTTCTTC. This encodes CASSSSWGLADNEQFF.

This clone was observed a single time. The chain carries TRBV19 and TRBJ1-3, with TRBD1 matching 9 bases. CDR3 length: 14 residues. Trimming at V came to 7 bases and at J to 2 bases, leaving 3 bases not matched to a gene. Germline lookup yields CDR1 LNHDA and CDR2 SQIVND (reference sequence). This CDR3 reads CASTRDRAGNTIYF. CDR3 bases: TGTGCCAGTACCAGGGACAGGGCTGGAAACACCATATATTTT.

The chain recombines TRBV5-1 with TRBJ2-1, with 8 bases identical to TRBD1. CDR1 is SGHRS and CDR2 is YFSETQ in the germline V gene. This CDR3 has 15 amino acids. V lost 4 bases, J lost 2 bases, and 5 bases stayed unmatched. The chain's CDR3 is CASSHRQGTYNEQFF. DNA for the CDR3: TGCGCCAGCAGCCACAGACAGGGGACCTACAATGAGCAGTTCTTC.

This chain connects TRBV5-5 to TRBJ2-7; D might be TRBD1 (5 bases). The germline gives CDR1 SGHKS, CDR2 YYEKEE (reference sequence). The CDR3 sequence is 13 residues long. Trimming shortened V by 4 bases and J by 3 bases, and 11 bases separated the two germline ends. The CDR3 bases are TGTGCCAGCAGCCAGACAGTGAACTACGAGCAGTACTTC. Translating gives CASSQTVNYEQYF. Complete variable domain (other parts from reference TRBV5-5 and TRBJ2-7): DAGVTQSPTHLIKTRGQQVTLRCSPISGHKSVSWYQQVLGQGPQFIFQYYEKEERGRGNFPDRFSARQFPNYSSELNVNALLLGDSALYLCASSQTVNYEQYFGPGTRLTVT.

CDR3 coding DNA: TGTGCCAGTAGTATATGGGGACAGCCAGACTTGGGGGGCTACACCTTC. It translates to CASSIWGQPDLGGYTF. The V call is TRBV19, the J call TRBJ1-2, with 7 bases fitting TRBD1. CDR3 length: 16 amino acids. With V trimmed by 2 bases and J by 8 bases, 14 bases remained unmatched. Germline V CDR1 and CDR2: LNHDA, SQIVND (reference sequence).

The CDR3 nucleotides read TGTGCCAGCAGCCCGACAGCTGGAGACACAGATACGCAGTATTTT. The encoded protein is CASSPTAGDTDTQYF. This chain uses TRBV9 with TRBJ2-3, with D possibly TRBD1 on 5 matching bases. This CDR3 is built from 15 residues. Trimming stripped 4 bases from V and 2 bases from J, with 14 bases between. Germline CDR1 SGDLS, CDR2 YYNGEE.

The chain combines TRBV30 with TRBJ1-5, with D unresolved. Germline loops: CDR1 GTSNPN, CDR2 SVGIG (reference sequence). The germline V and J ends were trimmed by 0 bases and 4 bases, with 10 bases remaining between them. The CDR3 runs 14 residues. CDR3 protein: CAWSVTAQNQPQHF. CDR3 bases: TGTGCCTGGAGTGTAACAGCTCAAAATCAGCCCCAGCATTTT.

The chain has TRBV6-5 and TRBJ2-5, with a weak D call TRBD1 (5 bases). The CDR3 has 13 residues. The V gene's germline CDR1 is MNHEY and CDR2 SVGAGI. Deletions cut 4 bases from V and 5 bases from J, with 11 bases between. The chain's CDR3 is CASSLQEQETQYF. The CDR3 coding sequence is TGTGCCAGCAGTTTACAGGAGCAGGAGACCCAGTACTTC.

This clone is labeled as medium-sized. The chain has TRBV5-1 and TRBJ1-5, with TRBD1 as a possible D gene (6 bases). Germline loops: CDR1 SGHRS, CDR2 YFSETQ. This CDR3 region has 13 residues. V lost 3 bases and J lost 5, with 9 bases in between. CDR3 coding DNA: TGCGCCAGCAGCTCCGAGGGGGATCAGCCCCAGCATTTT. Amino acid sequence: CASSSEGDQPQHF.

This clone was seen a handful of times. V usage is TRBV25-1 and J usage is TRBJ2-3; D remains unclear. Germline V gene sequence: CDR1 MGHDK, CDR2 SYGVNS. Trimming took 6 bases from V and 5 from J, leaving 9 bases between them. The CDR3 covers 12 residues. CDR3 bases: TGTGCCAGCAGCGAGGTCGGAGATACGCAGTATTTT. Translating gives CASSEVGDTQYF.

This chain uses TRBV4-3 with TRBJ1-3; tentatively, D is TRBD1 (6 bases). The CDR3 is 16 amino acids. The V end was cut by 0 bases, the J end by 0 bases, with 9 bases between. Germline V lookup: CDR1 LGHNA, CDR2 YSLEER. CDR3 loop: CASSQDLDSSGNTIYF. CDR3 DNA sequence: TGCGCCAGCAGCCAAGATCTGGACAGCTCTGGAAACACCATATATTTT.

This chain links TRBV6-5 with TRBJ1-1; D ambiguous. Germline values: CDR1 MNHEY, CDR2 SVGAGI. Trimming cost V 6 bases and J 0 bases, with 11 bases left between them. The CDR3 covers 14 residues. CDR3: CASSPVMLNTEAFF. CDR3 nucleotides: TGTGCCAGCAGCCCAGTAATGCTGAACACTGAAGCTTTCTTT.

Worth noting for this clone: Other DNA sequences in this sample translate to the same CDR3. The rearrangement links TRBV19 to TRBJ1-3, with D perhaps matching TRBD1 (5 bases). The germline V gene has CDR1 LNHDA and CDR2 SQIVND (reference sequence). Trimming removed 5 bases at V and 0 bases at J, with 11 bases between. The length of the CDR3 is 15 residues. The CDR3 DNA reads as TGTGCCAGTAGTGAGACCGACAGCTCTGGAAACACCATATATTTT. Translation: CASSETDSSGNTIYF.

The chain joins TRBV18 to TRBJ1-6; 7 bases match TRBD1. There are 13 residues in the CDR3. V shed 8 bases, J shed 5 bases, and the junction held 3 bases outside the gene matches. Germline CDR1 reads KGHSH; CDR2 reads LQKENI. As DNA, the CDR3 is TGTGCCAGCCGCGGGACAGATAATTCACCCCTCCACTTT. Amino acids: CASRGTDNSPLHF. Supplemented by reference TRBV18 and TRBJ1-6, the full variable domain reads NAGVMQNPRHLVRRRGQEARLRCSPMKGHSHVYWYRQLPEEGLKFMVYLQKENIIDESGMPKERFSAEFPKEGPSILRIQQVVRGDSAAYFCASRGTDNSPLHFGNGTRLTVT.

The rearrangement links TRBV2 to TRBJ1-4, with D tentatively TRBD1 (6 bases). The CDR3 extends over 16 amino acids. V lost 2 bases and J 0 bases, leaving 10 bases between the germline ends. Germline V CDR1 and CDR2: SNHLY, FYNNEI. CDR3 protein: CASSEPDSSTNEKLFF. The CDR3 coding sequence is TGTGCCAGCAGTGAACCGGACAGTTCAACTAATGAAAAACTGTTTTTT.